The 12 T cell receptor beta chains given below trace back to one sample, sequenced in a study of regulatory T cells in long-lasting Graves disease. With iRepertoire HTBI primers and Arm-PCR of CDR3 regions, TCR beta libraries were built. TCRdb fed the multiplex PCR reads into MiXCR, producing one record per CDR3 protein. Among 700,000 or so distinct CDR3 sequences listed, about 32% were seen once. Specified time point: persistent/refractory GD, antithyroid drugs over 5 years with positive TRAb. PBMCs provided the RNA from which the TCR library was made. Sequenced here: peripheral blood mononuclear cells (PBMCs), sampled when the disease was refractory, from a patient treated with antithyroid drugs. These receptors originate from a female donor with Graves disease.

The J gene is TRBJ1-2, the V gene TRBV6-1; no definite D call. The CDR3 is 13 residues long. Trimming removed 8 bases at V and 4 bases at J, with 14 bases between. Germline V gives CDR1 MNHNS, CDR2 SASEGT. CDR3: CASSSGIGYGYTF. For the CDR3, the DNA is TGTGCCAGCTCCTCCGGGATCGGCTATGGCTACACCTTC.

This chain links TRBV4-2 with TRBJ1-5; D gene unclear. The CDR3 extends over 15 amino acids. CDR1 and CDR2 (germline): LGHNA, YNFKEQ. V shed 0 bases and J shed 0 bases, with 6 bases lying between them. CDR3 region: CASSQDGDSNQPQHF. The CDR3 DNA reads TGTGCCAGCAGCCAAGACGGTGATAGCAATCAGCCCCAGCATTTT.

This clonotype has just a few counts. The rearrangement uses TRBV27 and TRBJ1-2, with TRBD1 identical over 7 bases. This CDR3 spans 15 amino acids. From germline, CDR1 is MNHEY and CDR2 SMNVEV (reference sequence). Losses at the gene ends were 5 bases for V and 14 bases for J; bases not matched to a gene: 20. The CDR3 DNA follows: TGTGCCAGCAGTGGGCCGGGGGACAGACCCTACGGGGAGACCTTC. This gives the protein CASSGPGDRPYGETF.

This clonotype was counted ten times or more. The CDR3 nucleotides are TGTGCCACCAGTGATTCGCCGGGGGGGAAAGAGACCCAGTACTTC. It translates to CATSDSPGGKETQYF. The V gene is TRBV24-1, the J gene TRBJ2-5, with 8 bases fitting TRBD2. After removal of 2 bases from V and 3 bases from J, the junction contained 4 bases not matched to a gene. The CDR3 runs to 15 residues. CDR1 and CDR2 (germline): KGHDR, SFDVKD.

The J gene is TRBJ1-2, the V gene TRBV27; D might be TRBD1 (6 bases). Germline-derived CDR1 and CDR2 are MNHEY and SMNVEV (reference sequence). V lost 7 bases to trimming and J lost 8 bases, with 17 bases between them. This CDR3 region has 13 residues. Here the CDR3 DNA reads TGTGCCAGCACCTATGCCCGGGGGGGCGGCTACACCTTC. This gives the protein CASTYARGGGYTF.

This chain connects TRBV7-9 to TRBJ1-5; tentatively, D is TRBD1 (6 bases). Per germline, CDR1 SEHNR and CDR2 FQNEAQ (reference sequence). Trimming took 2 bases from V and 1 from J, leaving 12 bases between them. This CDR3 spans 16 amino acids. The CDR3 DNA follows: TGTGCCAGCAGCTTAATGGCAGGGGACAGCAATCAGCCCCAGCATTTT. It is translated as CASSLMAGDSNQPQHF.

The chain employs TRBV5-1 and TRBJ1-1; 7 nucleotides line up with TRBD1. CDR1 and CDR2 from the germline V gene are SGHRS and YFSETQ. This CDR3 comprises 14 residues. Trimming removed 2 bases from V and 3 bases from J; junction bases left unmatched: 4. The CDR3 DNA reads as TGCGCCAGCAGCTTTAGAGGGACAGACACTGAAGCTTTCTTT. Protein: CASSFRGTDTEAFF.

This clonotype has only a few counts. The chain is built from TRBV5-1 and TRBJ1-6, with TRBD1 matching over 9 bases. After removal of 3 bases from V and 10 bases from J, the junction contained 5 bases not matched to a gene. CDR3 length: 14 residues. CDR1 and CDR2 from the germline V gene are SGHRS and YFSETQ. Here the CDR3 DNA reads TGCGCCAGCAGCTCAAGGACAGGGGAATCACCCCTCCACTTT. Translation: CASSSRTGESPLHF. The entire variable domain, with the rest obtained from reference TRBV5-1 and TRBJ1-6, is as follows: KAGVTQTPRYLIKTRGQQVTLSCSPISGHRSVSWYQQTPGQGLQFLFEYFSETQRNKGNFPGRFSGRQFSNSRSEMNVSTLELGDSALYLCASSSRTGESPLHFGNGTRLTVT.

The sample holds a few counts of this clonotype. The chain combines TRBV20-1 with TRBJ1-5; 7 bases align to TRBD1. CDR1 DFQATT and CDR2 SNEGSKA come from the germline V gene (reference sequence). The CDR3 is 15 amino acids. After removal of 6 bases from V and 0 bases from J, the junction contained 8 bases not matched to a gene. The CDR3 sequence is CSATPRQGSNQPQHF. The CDR3 region has the DNA TGCAGTGCCACGCCACGACAGGGTAGCAATCAGCCCCAGCATTTT.

This clonotype was detected only a few times. The chain links TRBV28 to TRBJ1-3; D remains unclear. The CDR3 runs 12 residues. Between the trimmed V and J ends, which lost 4 bases and 6 bases, there was a span of 7 bases. The germline gives CDR1 MDHEN, CDR2 SYDVKM. In DNA, the CDR3 is TGTGCCAGCAGTTCTGCTTTAAACACCATATATTTT. Translation: CASSSALNTIYF. Together with reference TRBV28 and TRBJ1-3, the CDR3 gives the full variable domain: DVKVTQSSRYLVKRTGEKVFLECVQDMDHENMFWYRQDPGLGLRLIYFSYDVKMKEKGDIPEGYSVSREKKERFSLILESASTNQTSMYLCASSSALNTIYFGEGSWLTVV.

This clonotype was counted between two and nine times. The chain links TRBV6-1 to TRBJ2-5, with D maybe TRBD1 (6 bases). Deletions cut 5 bases from V and 5 bases from J, with 18 bases between. The CDR3 loop spans 15 amino acids. The V gene's germline CDR1 is MNHNS and CDR2 SASEGT. As DNA, the CDR3 is TGTGCCAGCAGTACCTTCACAGGGCTTCAGGAGACCCAGTACTTC. As protein: CASSTFTGLQETQYF.

This clonotype was seen more than once but under ten times. This sequence joins TRBV5-1 and TRBJ1-1, with 8 nucleotides matching TRBD1. Germline V gives CDR1 SGHRS, CDR2 YFSETQ. V shed 4 bases and J 0 bases; nucleotides not matched to a gene: 8. This CDR3 contains 16 residues. The CDR3 here is CASSTVWTGLNTEAFF. The CDR3 nucleotides are TGCGCCAGCAGCACCGTTTGGACAGGGTTGAACACTGAAGCTTTCTTT.